The 25 T cell receptor beta chains reported below all come from one sample, sequenced in a study of T cells in Graves' hyperthyroidism and ophthalmopathy. Amplification yielded TCR beta CDR3 regions, with RNA transcripts as the source. A first-round RT-PCR of the TCR CDR3 used the HTBI primer set. TCRdb processed the multiplex PCR reads anew with MiXCR; each CDR3 protein has one entry. This repertoire shows approximately 400,000 distinct CDR3 sequences, roughly 13% found once; its top ten account for approximately 10%. Material: blood. The receptors originated from a woman aged 60-75 years with Graves' hyperthyroidism.

The chain links TRBV7-2 to TRBJ2-7, with 7 bases identical to TRBD2. Germline CDR1 reads SGHTA; CDR2 reads FQGNSA. The CDR3 length is 18 residues. The ends lost 3 bases at V and 3 bases at J; junction bases unmatched: 17. CDR3 sequence reads: CTSSFRASGGGLSYEQYF. CDR3 DNA sequence: TGTACCAGCAGCTTTAGGGCTTCTGGGGGGGGTTTAAGCTACGAGCAGTACTTC.

V gene TRBV28 combines with J gene TRBJ2-1, with 9 bases lining up with TRBD2. V lost 5 bases and J lost 0; bases outside the gene matches: 8. Germline values: CDR1 MDHEN, CDR2 SYDVKM. This CDR3 comprises 17 residues. CDR3 residues: CASSPIAGDISYNEQFF. CDR3 DNA: TGTGCCAGCAGTCCAATAGCGGGAGATATCTCCTACAATGAGCAGTTCTTC.

This chain connects TRBV28 to TRBJ1-1; 7 positions match TRBD1. V shed 2 bases and J 1 base; nucleotides not matched to a gene: 13. Looked up from germline, CDR1 is MDHEN and CDR2 is SYDVKM. CDR3 length: 18 residues. This CDR3 is CASSLRTGKTKKNTEAFF. CDR3 nucleotides: TGTGCCAGCAGTTTAAGGACAGGTAAGACTAAGAAGAACACTGAAGCTTTCTTT. Complete variable domain (other parts from reference TRBV28 and TRBJ1-1): DVKVTQSSRYLVKRTGEKVFLECVQDMDHENMFWYRQDPGLGLRLIYFSYDVKMKEKGDIPEGYSVSREKKERFSLILESASTNQTSMYLCASSLRTGKTKKNTEAFFGQGTRLTVV.

The chain recombines TRBV6-1 with TRBJ2-7, with TRBD1 matching over 9 bases. This CDR3 has 14 residues. V lost 3 bases, J lost 2 bases, and 2 bases stayed unmatched. Germline lookup yields CDR1 MNHNS and CDR2 SASEGT. The CDR3 loop reads CASSERTGAYEQYF. The CDR3 region has the DNA TGTGCCAGCAGTGAGAGGACAGGGGCCTACGAGCAGTACTTC.

This clonotype was observed at least ten times. The chain has TRBV6-5 and TRBJ1-6; 8 nucleotides agree with TRBD1. This CDR3 has 18 residues. Germline values: CDR1 MNHEY, CDR2 SVGAGI. With 0 bases clipped from V and 2 bases from J, the junction kept 6 bases outside the gene matches. CDR3 protein: CASSYSRTGPTYNSPLHF. The DNA for the CDR3 is TGTGCCAGCAGTTACTCTCGGACAGGGCCGACCTATAATTCACCCCTCCACTTT.

V and J are TRBV24-1 and TRBJ2-5; 10 bases map to TRBD1. Germline CDR1 KGHDR, CDR2 SFDVKD. There are 15 residues in the CDR3. Trimming cost V 3 bases and J 5 bases; bases outside gene matches: 5. CDR3 protein: CATSDPRTGGETQYF. CDR3 sequence (DNA): TGTGCCACCAGTGATCCTCGGACAGGGGGGGAGACCCAGTACTTC.

Notes on this clonotype: Possible read error: a much larger clone is one base away. The chain uses TRBV18 and TRBJ2-7, with a possible D match to TRBD2 (5 bases). The germline V gene has CDR1 KGHSH and CDR2 LQKENI. The CDR3 has 13 amino acids. For the CDR3, the DNA is TGTGCCAGCTCACCGCGGGCCTCCTACGGGCAGTACTTC. Protein: CASSPRASYGQYF.

This clonotype was counted many times. The chain couples TRBV30 to TRBJ2-7; 7 bases align to TRBD1. The ends lost 2 bases at V and 2 bases at J; junction bases unmatched: 9. The CDR3 is made up of 15 amino acids. The germline V gene encodes CDR1 GTSNPN and CDR2 SVGIG (reference sequence). CDR3 protein: CAWSPRRTGTYEQYF. Written as DNA, the CDR3 is TGTGCCTGGAGTCCTCGTCGGACAGGAACCTACGAGCAGTACTTC.

At least ten counts were recorded for this clonotype. The chain links TRBV5-1 to TRBJ1-1; D remains unclear. This CDR3 is 15 amino acids long. V was trimmed by 0 bases and J by 0 bases, leaving 9 bases between them. Per germline, CDR1 SGHRS and CDR2 YFSETQ. The CDR3 DNA follows: TGCGCCAGCAGCTTGGGCAGTTTTGTGAACACTGAAGCTTTCTTT. This gives the protein CASSLGSFVNTEAFF. The whole variable domain, remainder taken from reference TRBV5-1 and TRBJ1-1, is KAGVTQTPRYLIKTRGQQVTLSCSPISGHRSVSWYQQTPGQGLQFLFEYFSETQRNKGNFPGRFSGRQFSNSRSEMNVSTLELGDSALYLCASSLGSFVNTEAFFGQGTRLTVV.

This clonotype was recorded a few times. V gene TRBV9 combines with J gene TRBJ1-4; D gene uncertain. The CDR3 sequence is 17 residues long. Germline-derived CDR1 and CDR2 are SGDLS and YYNGEE. Between the trimmed V and J ends, which lost 0 bases and 0 bases, there was a span of 12 bases. The CDR3 loop is CASSVASGTTTNEKLFF. The CDR3 coding sequence is TGTGCCAGCAGCGTAGCTTCCGGAACCACAACTAATGAAAAACTGTTTTTT.

This clonotype was detected ten times or more. The V call is TRBV9, the J call TRBJ2-3; TRBD1 matches at 8 bases. Germline assignment: CDR1 SGDLS and CDR2 YYNGEE. J was trimmed by 5 bases and V by 3 bases; bases with no gene match: 8. CDR3 length equals 15 residues. CDR3 nucleotide sequence: TGTGCCAGCAGCGCCGGCCCCGGGACAGGAGATACGCAGTATTTT. Translating gives CASSAGPGTGDTQYF.

The sample holds many counts of this clonotype. The gene calls are TRBV10-3 and TRBJ2-1; weak D call: TRBD1 (5 bases). The ends were cut back, 3 bases at V and 2 bases at J, with 11 bases in the middle. This CDR3 has 15 residues. In germline, CDR1 is ENHRY, CDR2 SYGVKD. The CDR3 coding sequence is TGTGCCATCAGTGAAAGGGGCCGGACCTACAATGAGCAGTTCTTC. This gives the protein CAISERGRTYNEQFF.

This clonotype was observed a few times. The chain recombines TRBV5-8 with TRBJ2-1; 8 bases match TRBD2. Germline CDR1 is SGHTS and CDR2 is YDEGEE. Trimming at V came to 4 bases and at J to 2 bases, leaving 11 bases not matched to a gene. The CDR3 has 17 amino acids. The CDR3 here is CASSQGSGGRTYNEQFF. CDR3 nucleotide sequence: TGTGCCAGCAGCCAGGGGTCCGGCGGGAGGACCTACAATGAGCAGTTCTTC.

The sample holds many counts of this clonotype. The J gene is TRBJ2-2, the V gene TRBV11-3; 8 bases line up with TRBD2. J gave up 5 bases and V 1 base, and 3 bases lay outside the gene matches. Germline V lookup: CDR1 SGHNT, CDR2 YENEEA. This CDR3 region has 15 residues. CDR3 residues: CASSLAGGGTGELFF. CDR3 bases: TGTGCCAGCAGCTTAGCGGGAGGGGGAACCGGGGAGCTGTTTTTT.

To note about this clonotype: This could be a read error, since a much larger clone is one nucleotide away. Because it lacks the conserved phenylalanine or tryptophan at the end, this CDR3 is likely a read error. The chain uses TRBV5-6 and TRBJ1-1; D uncertain. The germline gives CDR1 SGHDT, CDR2 YYEEEE. CDR3 size: 12 residues. V was pared by 0 bases and J by 5 bases, with 5 bases between. The CDR3 sequence: CASSLVGTEAFS. DNA for the CDR3: TGTGCCAGCAGCTTGGTGGGGACTGAAGCTTTCTCT.

The J gene is TRBJ1-4, the V gene TRBV5-8; D not resolved. Trimming shortened V by 4 bases and J by 5 bases, and 15 bases separated the two germline ends. The CDR3 length is 15 residues. Germline V CDR1 and CDR2: SGHTS, YDEGEE. DNA of the CDR3: TGTGCCAGCAGCCTCTCAGTGGAAAGAAATGAAAAACTGTTTTTT. It is translated as CASSLSVERNEKLFF.

This clonotype was recorded many times. This chain uses TRBV12-3 or TRBV12-4 with TRBJ2-7; weak D call: TRBD1 (5 bases). V shed 4 bases and J shed 7 bases, with 11 bases lying between them. The CDR3 consists of 12 residues. The CDR3 is CASSWGLGEQYF. In DNA, the CDR3 is TGTGCCAGCAGTTGGGGCCTTGGGGAGCAGTACTTC.

The rearrangement uses TRBV4-1 and TRBJ2-5; no reliable D call. Germline V gene data show CDR1 as MGHRA and CDR2 as YSYEKL. CDR3 size: 16 residues. Trimming took off 0 bases at V and 1 base at J, with 12 bases between the two ends. CDR3 sequence: CASSQDPVIGQETQYF. CDR3 DNA sequence: TGCGCCAGCAGCCAAGATCCGGTCATCGGCCAAGAGACCCAGTACTTC.

This chain connects TRBV18 to TRBJ2-5; 7 bases map to TRBD1. Germline assignment: CDR1 KGHSH and CDR2 LQKENI. Unmatched junction bases numbered 9, after V lost 2 bases and J lost 3 bases. This CDR3 is built from 16 residues. CDR3 nucleotide sequence: TGTGCCAGCTCACCAATTCAAGGGCAGGGGGAAGAGACCCAGTACTTC. Its protein product is CASSPIQGQGEETQYF.

V usage is TRBV5-1 and J usage is TRBJ2-2; no clear D. The V gene's germline CDR1 is SGHRS and CDR2 YFSETQ. This CDR3 is built from 14 residues. Trimming shortened V by 4 bases and J by 1 base, and 8 bases separated the two germline ends. DNA of the CDR3: TGCGCCAGCAGCGAGGCAGTGAACACCGGGGAGCTGTTTTTT. It translates to CASSEAVNTGELFF.

This rearrangement joins TRBV11-3 to TRBJ2-1; 9 bases are shared with TRBD2. CDR1 SGHNT and CDR2 YENEEA come from the germline V gene. Unmatched junction bases numbered 10, after V lost 5 bases and J lost 2 bases. The CDR3 totals 17 residues. Here the CDR3 reads CASSLSIGGRAYNEQFF. The CDR3 coding sequence is TGTGCCAGCAGCCTGAGCATAGGCGGGAGGGCCTACAATGAGCAGTTCTTC. Combining the CDR3 with reference TRBV11-3 and TRBJ2-1 gives the whole variable domain EAGVVQSPRYKIIEKKQPVAFWCNPISGHNTLYWYLQNLGQGPELLIRYENEEAVDDSQLPKDRFSAERLKGVDSTLKIQPAELGDSAVYLCASSLSIGGRAYNEQFFGPGTRLTVL.

This clonotype was seen at least ten times. The chain employs TRBV6-1 and TRBJ1-5; unclear D gene. V dropped 6 bases and J dropped 3 bases, with 15 bases sitting between them. There are 15 residues in the CDR3. The germline V gene has CDR1 MNHNS and CDR2 SASEGT. CDR3 residues: CASRPRLSPNQPQHF. The CDR3 DNA reads TGTGCCAGCAGACCAAGGCTAAGCCCCAATCAGCCCCAGCATTTT.

This clonotype was seen repeatedly, ten times or more. The rearrangement joins TRBV20-1 to TRBJ2-2, with 9 bases identical to TRBD2. J gave up 3 bases and V 1 base, and 0 bases lay outside the gene matches. CDR3 length equals 14 residues. Germline lookup yields CDR1 DFQATT and CDR2 SNEGSKA (reference sequence). CDR3 protein: CSARGLADTGELFF. For the CDR3, the DNA is TGCAGTGCTAGAGGACTAGCGGACACCGGGGAGCTGTTTTTT.

In this sample, this clonotype turned up many times. The chain recombines TRBV20-1 with TRBJ1-1; maybe TRBD1 (5 bases). The CDR3 is 12 residues long. Looked up from germline, CDR1 is DFQATT and CDR2 is SNEGSKA (reference sequence). The CDR3 coding sequence is TGCAGCCTGGACGGGGGGATCGCTGAAGCTTTCTTT. Amino acid sequence: CSLDGGIAEAFF.

Only a few counts were recorded for this clonotype. The chain employs TRBV12-3 or TRBV12-4 and TRBJ2-2; D remains ambiguous. The CDR3 runs to 14 residues. V was trimmed by 4 bases and J by 4 bases, leaving 10 bases between them. CDR3 region: CASSYWSVTGELFF. The CDR3 DNA reads as TGTGCCAGCAGTTACTGGTCGGTCACCGGGGAGCTGTTTTTT.